This is a list of T cell receptor beta chains from one sample in a study of cytomegalovirus exposure and HLA in healthy donors. Method: immunoSEQ multiplex PCR; TCRdb's copy keeps in-frame clones and lacks some. This table has some 78,000 clones, around 80% appearing once. Sequencing was carried out using PBMCs. These receptors all come from a woman between 50 and 59 years old in good health and CMV-seropositive. CDR3s include the opening cysteine and the closing phenylalanine or tryptophan. Fields, in order: J gene, clone size, D gene, V gene, CDR3 DNA, CDR3 protein. D genes are given only for firm matches. Clone size appears in some rows only: once, few, many, or a class for an expanded clone.

TRBJ2-1	.	TRBD2	TRBV5-1	TGCGCCAGCAGCTTGGTAAGCGGGAGTGCCTACAATGAGCAGTTCTTC	CASSLVSGSAYNEQFF
TRBJ2-3	.	TRBD2	TRBV6-5	TGTGCCAGCATGATGCTAGCGGGGTTGACAGATACGCAGTATTTT	CASMMLAGLTDTQYF
TRBJ2-1	.	.	TRBV7-9	TGTGCCAGCAGCTTAGGAACGAGGGCTGAGCAGTTCTTC	CASSLGTRAEQFF
TRBJ1-4	.	TRBD1	TRBV19	TGTGCCAGTAGTATAGGACAGGGGGGGACGCGTGAAAAACTGTTTTTT	CASSIGQGGTREKLFF
TRBJ1-2	.	TRBD1	TRBV2	TGTGCCAGCAGTGACGACAGGGTAGTTGGCTACACCTTC	CASSDDRVVGYTF
TRBJ1-2	.	TRBD1	TRBV7-9	TGTGCCAGCAGCCGGGACAGGGGCCCTAACTATGGCTACACCTTC	CASSRDRGPNYGYTF
TRBJ2-3	.	.	TRBV10-3	TGTGCCATCAAATCATCACAGGGTATGGGCACAGATACGCAGTATTTT	CAIKSSQGMGTDTQYF
TRBJ1-5	once	.	TRBV2	TGTGCCAGCAGTGGGCAGGTTGCCAATCAGCCCCAGCATTTT	CASSGQVANQPQHF
TRBJ1-1	.	TRBD1	TRBV5-1	TGCGCCAGCAGCCAGGGGGGACAGGGTGAAGCTTTCTTT	CASSQGGQGEAFF
TRBJ1-6	.	.	TRBV4-2	TGTGCCAGCAGCCGCTCCCGACAGGCTAACTATAATTCACCCCTCCACTTT	CASSRSRQANYNSPLHF
TRBJ2-2	.	.	TRBV5-1	TGCGCCAGCAGCTTGGAGGGGCGCCGCACCGGGGAGCTGTTTTTT	CASSLEGRRTGELFF
TRBJ2-2	.	.	TRBV27	TGTGCCAGCACCGGAGGAGACGGGGAGCTGTTTTTT	CASTGGDGELFF
TRBJ1-1	.	TRBD1	TRBV30	TGTGCCGGACAGGCCTTGAACACTGAAGCTTTCTTT	CAGQALNTEAFF
TRBJ1-1	.	.	TRBV19	TGTGCCAGTAAGCCCTGGGCTGCGAACACTGAAGCTTTCTTT	CASKPWAANTEAFF
TRBJ1-6	.	TRBD1	TRBV2	TGTGCCAGCACGGGGGACAGGGATTCCTATAATTCACCCCTCCACTTT	CASTGDRDSYNSPLHF
TRBJ2-1	.	TRBD2	TRBV6-5	TGTGCCAGCAGTCGCAGCGGGAGGGTCTACAATGAGCAGTTCTTC	CASSRSGRVYNEQFF
TRBJ2-3	.	.	TRBV6-1	TGTGCCAGCAGTGATCCCTCTGTCGATACGCAGTATTTT	CASSDPSVDTQYF
TRBJ2-7	.	.	TRBV5-1	TGCGCCAGCAGCTTGCCACTAGGAGGGGAAACCTACGAGCAGTACTTC	CASSLPLGGETYEQYF
TRBJ1-2	.	.	TRBV7-8	TGTGCCAGCAGCTTAGGGGGGGACGTCTATGGCTACACCTTC	CASSLGGDVYGYTF
TRBJ2-6	.	.	TRBV7-3	TGTGCCAGCAGCTCCCAGGGGGCCAACGTCCTGACTTTC	CASSSQGANVLTF
TRBJ2-6	few	.	TRBV15	TGTGCCACCAGCAGAGAGGCTGAGGTTTCTGGGGCCAACGTCCTGACTTTC	CATSREAEVSGANVLTF
TRBJ2-7	.	.	TRBV9	TGTGCCAGCAGCCCGCGACCGGACAGCTACGAGCAGTACTTC	CASSPRPDSYEQYF
TRBJ2-5	.	TRBD1	TRBV5-4	TGTGCCAGCAGCACTCCGGGACAGGGCATTAAAGAGACCCAGTACTTC	CASSTPGQGIKETQYF
TRBJ1-1	.	TRBD1	TRBV6-5	TGTGCCAGCAGTTACCAGGGGGCTATGGCTGAAGCTTTCTTT	CASSYQGAMAEAFF
TRBJ1-2	.	.	TRBV30	TGTGCCTGGAGTCCTAAGCGGATAAACTATGGCTACACCTTC	CAWSPKRINYGYTF
TRBJ2-7	.	TRBD1	TRBV5-1	TGCGCCAGCAGCTCTACACAGGGGTCCTACGAGCAGTACTTC	CASSSTQGSYEQYF
TRBJ2-2	.	.	TRBV10-3	TGTGCCATCAGGAGAAACACCGGGGAGCTGTTTTTT	CAIRRNTGELFF